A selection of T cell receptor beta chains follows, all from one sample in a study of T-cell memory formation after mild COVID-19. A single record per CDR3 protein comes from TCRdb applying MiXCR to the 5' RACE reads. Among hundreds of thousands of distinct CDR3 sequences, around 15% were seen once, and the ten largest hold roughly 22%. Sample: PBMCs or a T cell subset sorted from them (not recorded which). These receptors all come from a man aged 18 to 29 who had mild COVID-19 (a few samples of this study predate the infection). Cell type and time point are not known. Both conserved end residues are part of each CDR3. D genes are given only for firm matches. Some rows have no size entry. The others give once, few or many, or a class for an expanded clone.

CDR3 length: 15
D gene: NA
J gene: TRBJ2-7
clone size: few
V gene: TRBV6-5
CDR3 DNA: TGTGCCAGCAGTTACTCGCTTCGGGGACACTACGAGCAGTACTTC
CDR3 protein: CASSYSLRGHYEQYF

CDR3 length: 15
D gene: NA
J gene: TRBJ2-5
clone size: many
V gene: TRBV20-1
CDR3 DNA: TGCAGTGCTAACCCAGGGGGGTCGTACCAAGAGACCCAGTACTTC
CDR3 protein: CSANPGGSYQETQYF

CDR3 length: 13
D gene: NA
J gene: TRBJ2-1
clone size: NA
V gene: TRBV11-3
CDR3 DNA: TGTGCCAGCAGCTTATCCCGGAGGGATGAGCAGTTCTTC
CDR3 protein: CASSLSRRDEQFF

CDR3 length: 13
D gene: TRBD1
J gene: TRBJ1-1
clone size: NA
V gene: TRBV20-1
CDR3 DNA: TGCAGTGCCCAGGGACAGGAGAACACTGAAGCTTTCTTT
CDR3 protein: CSAQGQENTEAFF

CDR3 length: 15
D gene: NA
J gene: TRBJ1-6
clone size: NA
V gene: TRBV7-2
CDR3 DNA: TGTGCCAGCAGCTTTACCGGGACAAGGGCTTCACCCCTCCACTTT
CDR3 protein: CASSFTGTRASPLHF

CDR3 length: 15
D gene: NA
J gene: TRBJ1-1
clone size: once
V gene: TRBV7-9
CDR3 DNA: TGTGCCAGCAGCTTATTACGGGGGGCGCGAACTGAAGCTTTCTTT
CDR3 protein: CASSLLRGARTEAFF

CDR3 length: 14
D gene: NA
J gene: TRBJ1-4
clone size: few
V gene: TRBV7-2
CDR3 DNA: TGTGCCAGCAGCGCCCGGCGGGACGGAGAAAAACTGTTTTTT
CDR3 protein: CASSARRDGEKLFF

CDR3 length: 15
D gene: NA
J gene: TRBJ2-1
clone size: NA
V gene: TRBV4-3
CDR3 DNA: TGCGCCAGCAGCCAAGATGAGCTCTCCTACAATGAGCAGTTCTTC
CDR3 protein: CASSQDELSYNEQFF

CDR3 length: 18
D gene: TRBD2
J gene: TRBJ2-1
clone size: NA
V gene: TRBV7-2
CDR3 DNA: TGTGCCAGCAGCTTAGTCCCTAGCGGGGGGGCCTCCTACAATGAGCAGTTCTTC
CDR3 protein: CASSLVPSGGASYNEQFF

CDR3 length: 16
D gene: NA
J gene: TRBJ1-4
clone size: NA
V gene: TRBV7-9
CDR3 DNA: TGTGCCAGCAGCACCAGATTCCAGGGGAAGCAGGAAAAACTGTTTTTT
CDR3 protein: CASSTRFQGKQEKLFF

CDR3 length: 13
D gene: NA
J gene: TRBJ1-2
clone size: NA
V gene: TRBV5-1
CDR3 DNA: TGCGCCAGCGCCCTGGACAGCGAAGGTGGCTACACCTTC
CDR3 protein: CASALDSEGGYTF

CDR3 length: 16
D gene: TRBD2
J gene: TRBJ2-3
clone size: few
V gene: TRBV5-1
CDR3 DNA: TGCGCCAGCAGCTTGGGTAGCGGGGGGCGGCCAGATACGCAGTATTTT
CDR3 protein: CASSLGSGGRPDTQYF

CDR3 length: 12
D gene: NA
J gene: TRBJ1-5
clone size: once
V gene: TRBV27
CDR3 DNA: TGTGCCAGCAGGGGGGGCAATCAGCCCCAGCATTTT
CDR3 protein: CASRGGNQPQHF

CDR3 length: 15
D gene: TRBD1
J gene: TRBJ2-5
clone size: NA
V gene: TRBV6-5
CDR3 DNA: TGTGCCAGCAGTTTCAACACAGGGGGAAAAGAGACCCAGTACTTC
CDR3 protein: CASSFNTGGKETQYF

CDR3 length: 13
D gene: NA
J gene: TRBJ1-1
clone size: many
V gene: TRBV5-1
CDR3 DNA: TGCGCCAGCAGCTTCGGTGGATACACTGAAGCTTTCTTT
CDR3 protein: CASSFGGYTEAFF

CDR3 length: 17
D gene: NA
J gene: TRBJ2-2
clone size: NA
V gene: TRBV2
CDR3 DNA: TGTGCCAGCAATACAAAGGACGGCACGACGAACACCGGGGAGCTGTTTTTT
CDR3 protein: CASNTKDGTTNTGELFF

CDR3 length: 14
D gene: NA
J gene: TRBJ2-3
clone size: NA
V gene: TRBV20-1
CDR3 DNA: TGCACCCCGTTAGGGGGGGGGCCCAGAGATACGCAGTATTTT
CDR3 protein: CTPLGGGPRDTQYF

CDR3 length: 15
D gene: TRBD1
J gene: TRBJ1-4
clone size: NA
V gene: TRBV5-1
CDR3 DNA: TGCGCCAGCCGCGGGGGACAGACAACTAATGAAAAACTGTTTTTT
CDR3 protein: CASRGGQTTNEKLFF

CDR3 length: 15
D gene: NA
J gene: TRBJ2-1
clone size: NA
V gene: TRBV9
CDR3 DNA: TGTGCCAGCAGCGTCACGGGGGGCACCTACAATGAGCAGTTCTTC
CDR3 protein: CASSVTGGTYNEQFF

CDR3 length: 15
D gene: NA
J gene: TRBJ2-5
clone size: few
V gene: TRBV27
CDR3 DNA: TGTGCCAGCAGTTTAACCCCCGACGGGAAAGAGACCCAGTACTTC
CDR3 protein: CASSLTPDGKETQYF

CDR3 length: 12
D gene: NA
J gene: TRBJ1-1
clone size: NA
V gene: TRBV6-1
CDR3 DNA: TGTGCCGTCCCCGCCGGGCATACTGAAGCTTTCTTT
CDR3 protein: CAVPAGHTEAFF

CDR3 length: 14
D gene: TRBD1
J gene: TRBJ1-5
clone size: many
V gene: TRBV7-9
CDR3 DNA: TGTGCCAGCAGCTTGGGACAGTCCAATCAGCCCCAGCATTTT
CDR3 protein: CASSLGQSNQPQHF

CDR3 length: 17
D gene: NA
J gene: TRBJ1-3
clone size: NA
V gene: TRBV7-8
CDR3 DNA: TGTGCCAGCAGCTTAGGCAACTACCGGGTTAAAGGAAACACCATATATTTT
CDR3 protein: CASSLGNYRVKGNTIYF

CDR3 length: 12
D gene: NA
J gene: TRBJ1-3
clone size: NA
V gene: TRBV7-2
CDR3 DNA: TGTGCCAGCAGCTTAGGCCCAAACACCATATATTTT
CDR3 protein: CASSLGPNTIYF

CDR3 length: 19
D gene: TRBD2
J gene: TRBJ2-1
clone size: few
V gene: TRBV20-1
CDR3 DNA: TGCAGTGCACCCCCCTCATCAATGCGGGGGGGCCTCCCCCGCGATGAGCAGTTCTTC
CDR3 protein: CSAPPSSMRGGLPRDEQFF

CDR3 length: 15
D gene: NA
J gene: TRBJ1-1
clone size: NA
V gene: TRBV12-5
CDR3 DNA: TGTGCTAGTGGTTTGACAGGGCCCGGTCGGACTGAAGCTTTCTTT
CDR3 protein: CASGLTGPGRTEAFF

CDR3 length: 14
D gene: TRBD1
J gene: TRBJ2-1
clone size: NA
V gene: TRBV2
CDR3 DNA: TGTGCCAGGCAAAGCAGGACAGGCTACAATGAGCAGTTCTTC
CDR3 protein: CARQSRTGYNEQFF

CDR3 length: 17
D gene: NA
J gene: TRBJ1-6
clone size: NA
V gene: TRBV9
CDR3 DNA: TGTGCCAGCAGCTCTCGACAGAACTACAATGCAAATTCACCCCTCCACTTT
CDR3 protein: CASSSRQNYNANSPLHF

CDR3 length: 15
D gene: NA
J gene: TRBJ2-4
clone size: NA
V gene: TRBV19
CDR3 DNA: TGTGCCAGTCCTCCGACAGCCCGGGCCAAAAACATTCAGTACTTC
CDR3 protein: CASPPTARAKNIQYF

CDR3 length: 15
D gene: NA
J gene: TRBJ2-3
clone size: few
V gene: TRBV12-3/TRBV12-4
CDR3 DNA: TGTGCCAGCAGTTGGGCGGCGGGTAGCACAGATACGCAGTATTTT
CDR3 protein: CASSWAAGSTDTQYF

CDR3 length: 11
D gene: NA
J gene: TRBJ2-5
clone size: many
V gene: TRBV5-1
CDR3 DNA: TGCGCCAGCAGCTTGGGGGGGACCCAGTACTTC
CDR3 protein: CASSLGGTQYF

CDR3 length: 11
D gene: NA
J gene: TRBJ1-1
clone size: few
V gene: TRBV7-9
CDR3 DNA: TGTGCCAGCGCCCGAGGCCATGAAGCTTTCTTT
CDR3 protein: CASARGHEAFF

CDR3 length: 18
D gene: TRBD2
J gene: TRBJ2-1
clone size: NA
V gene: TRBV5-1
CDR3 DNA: TGCGCCAGCAGCTTGGTGGATGGCGGGGGAAGCTCCTACAATGAGCAGTTCTTC
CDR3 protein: CASSLVDGGGSSYNEQFF

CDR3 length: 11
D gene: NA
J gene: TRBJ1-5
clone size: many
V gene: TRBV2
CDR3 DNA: TGTGCCAGCAGATTGATTCAGCCCCAGCATTTT
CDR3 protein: CASRLIQPQHF

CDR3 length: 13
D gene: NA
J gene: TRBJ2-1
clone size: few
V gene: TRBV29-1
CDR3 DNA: TGCAGCGTTGAAGAGGAGAGCTACAATGAGCAGTTCTTC
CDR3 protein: CSVEEESYNEQFF

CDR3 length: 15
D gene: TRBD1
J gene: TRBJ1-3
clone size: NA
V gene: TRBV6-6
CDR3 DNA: TGTGCCAGCAGCATAGACAGGGTTGCTGGAAACACCATATATTTT
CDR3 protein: CASSIDRVAGNTIYF

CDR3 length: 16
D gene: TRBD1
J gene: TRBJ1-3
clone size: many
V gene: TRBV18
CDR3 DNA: TGTGCCAGCTCACCACCGGGACAGGGGGCTGGAAACACCATATATTTT
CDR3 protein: CASSPPGQGAGNTIYF

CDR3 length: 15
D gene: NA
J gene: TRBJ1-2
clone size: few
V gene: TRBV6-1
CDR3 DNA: TGTGCCAGCAGATACCGGGACGGTGTTCTCTATGGCTACACCTTC
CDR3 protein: CASRYRDGVLYGYTF

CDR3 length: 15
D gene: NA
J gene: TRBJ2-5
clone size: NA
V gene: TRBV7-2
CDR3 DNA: TGTGCCAGCAGCTTAGCCCGCGATTTTCAAGAGACCCAGTACTTC
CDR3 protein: CASSLARDFQETQYF

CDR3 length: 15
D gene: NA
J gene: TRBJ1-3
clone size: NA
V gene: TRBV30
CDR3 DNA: TGTGCCTGGAGTGTATTGCTTTTCTCTGGAAACACCATATATTTT
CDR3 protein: CAWSVLLFSGNTIYF

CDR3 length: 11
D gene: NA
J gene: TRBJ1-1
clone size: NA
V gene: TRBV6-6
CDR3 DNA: TGTGCCAGCAGTTACTACAGTGAAGCTTTCTTT
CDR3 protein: CASSYYSEAFF

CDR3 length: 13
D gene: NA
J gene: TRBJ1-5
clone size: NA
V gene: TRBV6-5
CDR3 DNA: TGTGCCAGCAGTTTGAGGGCTAATCAGCCCCAGCATTTT
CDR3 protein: CASSLRANQPQHF